The 16 T cell receptor beta chains reported below all come from one sample, sequenced in a study of blood T cell repertoires in COVID-19. Assay used: immunoSEQ multiplex PCR; TCRdb lists only in-frame clones, some missing. This table has about 100,000 clones, 85% to 90% appearing once. Material for sequencing was peripheral blood. These receptors were collected from a woman aged 55-69 years in a cohort sampled during active or convalescent COVID-19.

A note on this clone: The junction shows a germline mismatch at one end, possibly a read error. The chain employs TRBV7-9 and TRBJ1-4, with unresolved D. This CDR3 is 14 amino acids long. Germline V gene data show CDR1 as SEHNR and CDR2 as FQNEAQ (reference sequence). The DNA of the CDR3 is TGTGCCAGCAGCCTGGAGGCAGCTAATGACAAACTGTTTTTT. It encodes CASSLEAANDKLFF.

This clone was seen a few times. The chain uses TRBV10-1 and TRBJ2-3; TRBD2 agrees at 10 bases. CDR1 and CDR2 (germline): WNHNN, SYGVQD (reference sequence). The CDR3 totals 16 residues. V lost 0 bases, J lost 1 base, and 1 base stayed unmatched. CDR3 DNA sequence: TGCGCCAGCAGTGAGTCGCTAGCGGGGGGCACAGATACGCAGTATTTT. Its protein is CASSESLAGGTDTQYF.

The CDR3 spells CASSYGQTATNEKLFF. The CDR3 bases are TGTGCCAGCAGTTACGGACAGACTGCAACTAATGAAAAACTGTTTTTT. The chain recombines TRBV6-6 with TRBJ1-4; possibly TRBD1 for D (6 bases). The V end lost 2 bases, the J end lost 0 bases, and 10 bases lay between the germline ends. In germline, CDR1 is MNHNY, CDR2 SVGAGI (reference sequence). The CDR3 has 16 amino acids.

The chain couples TRBV6-2 or TRBV6-3 to TRBJ2-7, with 10 bases lining up with TRBD1. CDR3 length: 17 amino acids. V trimming: 0 bases; J trimming: 3 bases; junction bases outside the gene matches: 8. Germline values: CDR1 MNHEY, CDR2 SVGEGT. For the CDR3, the DNA is TGTGCCAGCAGTTACTCGAGTCGGACAGGGGGGAGCTACGAGCAGTACTTC. Translated, it gives CASSYSSRTGGSYEQYF.

This clone turned up a few times. The rearrangement uses TRBV27 and TRBJ2-7; 7 positions agree with TRBD1. CDR1 MNHEY and CDR2 SMNVEV come from the germline V gene (reference sequence). Trimming took 6 bases from V and 1 from J; bases not matched to a gene: 9. The CDR3 is made up of 15 amino acids. CDR3 bases: TGTGCCAGCAGATCCGGGACAGCCACTTCCTACGAGCAGTACTTC. This codes for CASRSGTATSYEQYF.

This chain links TRBV4-1 with TRBJ2-7, with TRBD1 as a possible D gene (6 bases). Looked up from germline, CDR1 is MGHRA and CDR2 is YSYEKL. With 0 bases removed from V and 4 bases from J, the gap between germline ends came to 10 bases. The CDR3 has 14 amino acids. The CDR3 reads CASSQDGGRYEQYF. In nucleotides, the CDR3 is TGCGCCAGCAGCCAAGATGGGGGCCGGTACGAGCAGTACTTC.

The V and J genes are TRBV2 and TRBJ1-4; D may be TRBD1 (5 bases). Trimming took off 7 bases at V and 0 bases at J, with 12 bases between the two ends. There are 15 residues in the CDR3. Germline V gene data show CDR1 as SNHLY and CDR2 as FYNNEI. The CDR3 nucleotides read TGTGCCAGCAACGGACATTCAACAACTAATGAAAAACTGTTTTTT. The encoded protein is CASNGHSTTNEKLFF.

Only one count was recorded for this clone. V and J are TRBV4-2 and TRBJ2-3, with D tentatively TRBD2 (5 bases). This CDR3 comprises 15 residues. Trimming took off 4 bases at V and 6 bases at J, with 17 bases between the two ends. CDR1 and CDR2 (germline): LGHNA, YNFKEQ. DNA for the CDR3: TGTGCCAGCAGCCCAGATAGGGAGTTTTCCGATACGCAGTATTTT. Amino acids: CASSPDREFSDTQYF.

This clone was detected once. V and J are TRBV7-8 and TRBJ2-3, with 9 nucleotides matching TRBD2. The CDR3 length is 16 residues. Germline trimming cut 2 bases from V and 5 bases from J; bases unmatched to any gene: 8. Germline lookup yields CDR1 SGHVS and CDR2 FQNEAQ. The CDR3 is CASSLSRGRAGDTQYF. The CDR3 bases are TGTGCCAGCAGCTTAAGTCGCGGGAGGGCCGGAGATACGCAGTATTTT.

The chain joins TRBV19 to TRBJ2-1, with a tentative D call TRBD2 (6 bases). The CDR3 covers 13 residues. Germline-derived CDR1 and CDR2 are LNHDA and SQIVND (reference sequence). V was pared by 4 bases and J by 4 bases, with 8 bases between. CDR3 coding DNA: TGTGCCAGTAGTAGCGGGACTTACAATGAGCAGTTCTTC. This sequence encodes CASSSGTYNEQFF.

V usage is TRBV6-1 and J usage is TRBJ1-4, with D possibly being TRBD1 (5 bases). This CDR3 has 15 amino acids. V shed 2 bases and J shed 3 bases, with 10 bases lying between them. From germline, CDR1 is MNHNS and CDR2 SASEGT. The chain's CDR3 is CASSESLGPNEKLFF. CDR3 bases: TGTGCCAGCAGTGAAAGCCTGGGGCCTAATGAAAAACTGTTTTTT.

The genes are TRBV2 and TRBJ2-3; 7 nucleotides agree with TRBD2. The CDR3 spans 16 residues. Germline V gene sequence: CDR1 SNHLY, CDR2 FYNNEI. J gave up 3 bases and V 5 bases, and 11 bases lay outside the gene matches. Here the CDR3 reads CASSRLSGGYTDTQYF. DNA for the CDR3: TGTGCCAGCAGTCGTCTCTCGGGAGGCTATACAGATACGCAGTATTTT.

The chain joins TRBV20-1 to TRBJ2-7, with TRBD1 matching 7 bases. Germline V CDR1 and CDR2: DFQATT, SNEGSKA (reference sequence). The CDR3 is made up of 11 amino acids. Losses at the gene ends were 7 bases for V and 7 bases for J; bases not matched to a gene: 7. DNA for the CDR3: TGCAGTGTCAGGGGGTTGGGAGAGCAGTACTTC. Protein sequence: CSVRGLGEQYF.

The chain combines TRBV19 with TRBJ1-1, with 8 bases aligning to TRBD1. The CDR3 is 14 residues long. CDR1 and CDR2 from the germline V gene are LNHDA and SQIVND (reference sequence). Unmatched junction bases numbered 2, after V lost 4 bases and J lost 1 base. The CDR3, as DNA: TGTGCCAGTAGTAAAGACAGGGGGAACACTGAAGCTTTCTTT. It translates to CASSKDRGNTEAFF.

This chain uses TRBV3-1 (or the pseudogene TRBV3-2) with TRBJ1-1; possibly TRBD1 for D (6 bases). This CDR3 comprises 14 residues. V lost 3 bases, J lost 5 bases, and 13 bases lay in between. Germline-derived CDR1 and CDR2 are LGHDT and YNNKEL (reference sequence). The CDR3 nucleotides read TGTGCCAGCAGCCAGCCCGGGGGGCGGACTGAAGCTTTCTTT. Its translation is CASSQPGGRTEAFF.

J is TRBJ2-2 and V is TRBV10-3; possibly TRBD2 for D (6 bases). This CDR3 has 14 amino acids. The V end was cut by 7 bases, the J end by 4 bases, with 13 bases between. Germline V lookup: CDR1 ENHRY, CDR2 SYGVKD. CDR3 residues: CAIKSGAGTGELFF. DNA for the CDR3: TGTGCCATCAAGTCGGGAGCGGGCACCGGGGAGCTGTTTTTT.